The count of the clone carrying this T cell receptor (beta chain) is one. Its antigen is currently unknown. PCR was performed using 60 Vbeta and 13 Jbeta primers. Sequenced by immunoSEQ multiplex PCR; TCRdb stores in-frame clones only, minus some. The table records 150,000 to 250,000 clones, around 80% of them present only once. This sample was included in a study of cytomegalovirus exposure and HLA in healthy donors. The study's findings and limits: Investigators reported 164 TCR beta chains as tied to cytomegalovirus. Most sequenced TCRs were rare (though some public TCRs occurred in many donors).

Trimming took 5 bases from V and 2 from J; bases not matched to a gene: 3. The CDR3 contains 13 residues. Germline V gives CDR1 SGHNT, CDR2 YYREEE (reference sequence). The V call is TRBV5-4, the J call TRBJ2-7; TRBD1 agrees at 8 bases. The TCR was taken from a woman younger than 45 in good health and CMV-seropositive. Specimen: PBMCs. CDR3 nucleotides: TGTGCCAGCAGTTTGACAGGGGCCTACGAGCAGTACTTC. Translation: CASSLTGAYEQYF.